Below, 10 T cell receptor beta chains from the same sample are listed, as sequenced in a study of vaccination effects on CD4 cells after COVID-19. Profiling relied on immunoSEQ multiplex PCR, and the TCRdb table lists in-frame clones only, not all of them. Of over 45,000 clones in the sample, 65% to 80% were seen once. After roughly eleven days in culture, the CD4+ T cells were isolated. Antigens of these TCRs are unknown. The input for sequencing was CD4+ T cells from PBMCs cultured without peptide, taken before COVID-19 vaccination. The receptors here all came from a human donor who received a COVID-19 vaccine.

Only a few counts were recorded for this clone. The chain carries TRBV29-1 and TRBJ2-1; 8 bases match TRBD2. The CDR3 runs 15 residues. Per germline, CDR1 SQVTM and CDR2 ANQGSEA. Trimming removed 5 bases from V and 4 bases from J; junction bases left unmatched: 10. The CDR3 DNA reads TGCAGCGTTCTTAAACTAGCGGCCCTTTACAATGAGCAGTTCTTC. It is translated as CSVLKLAALYNEQFF.

In this sample, this clone turned up a few times. V and J are TRBV3-1 (or the pseudogene TRBV3-2) and TRBJ2-3, with 11 bases identical to TRBD2. Germline V CDR1 and CDR2: LGHDT, YNNKEL (reference sequence). V trimming: 4 bases; J trimming: 3 bases; junction bases outside the gene matches: 6. The CDR3 totals 16 residues. The chain's CDR3 is CASSPRLAGSTDTQYF. Here the CDR3 DNA reads TGTGCCAGCAGCCCTCGACTAGCGGGGAGTACAGATACGCAGTATTTT.

This chain links TRBV14 with TRBJ2-7; D possibly corresponds to TRBD2 (6 bases). CDR1 SGHDN and CDR2 FVKESK come from the germline V gene. The V and J ends lost 4 bases and 3 bases respectively, with 13 bases between them. The CDR3 is 14 amino acids. CDR3 residues: CASSRKRESYEQYF. The CDR3 nucleotides are TGTGCCAGCAGCCGGAAACGGGAGAGCTACGAGCAGTACTTC.

This clone turned up a few times. The rearrangement uses TRBV30 and TRBJ1-2; TRBD1 matches 7 bases. The CDR3 totals 14 residues. CDR1 and CDR2 from the germline V gene are GTSNPN and SVGIG (reference sequence). With V trimmed by 2 bases and J by 6 bases, 9 bases remained unmatched. The CDR3 sequence is CAWSWGRGLNGYTF. As DNA, the CDR3 is TGTGCCTGGAGTTGGGGTAGGGGGCTTAATGGCTACACCTTC.

The chain employs TRBV4-3 and TRBJ1-2; D is possibly TRBD1 (5 bases). The CDR3 length is 16 residues. The V gene lost 0 bases and the J gene lost 3 bases, with 14 bases spanning the gap. Germline CDR1 reads LGHNA; CDR2 reads YSLEER. The CDR3 DNA follows: TGCGCCAGCAGCCAAGATCTGAGACAGAACTACTATGGCTACACCTTC. Amino acids: CASSQDLRQNYYGYTF.

The chain has TRBV7-9 and TRBJ1-4; D ambiguous. The CDR3 is 13 amino acids. Germline-derived CDR1 and CDR2 are SEHNR and FQNEAQ (reference sequence). Trimming stripped 5 bases from V and 8 bases from J, with 12 bases between. CDR3 coding DNA: TGTGCCAGCAGCCTGACAAATCGGGAAAAACTGTTTTTT. Translated, it gives CASSLTNREKLFF.

This clone was seen only a few times. V and J are TRBV3-1 (or the pseudogene TRBV3-2) and TRBJ1-2; 8 bases align to TRBD1. The V segment lost 5 bases and the J segment 8 bases; nucleotides outside the gene matches: 7. From germline, CDR1 is LGHDT and CDR2 YNNKEL (reference sequence). The CDR3 runs to 13 residues. The chain's CDR3 is CASSKQTGEGYTF. The CDR3 region has the DNA TGTGCCAGCAGCAAACAGACAGGGGAGGGCTACACCTTC.

J is TRBJ1-2 and V is TRBV11-2, with D uncertain. V dropped 5 bases and J dropped 4 bases, with 17 bases sitting between them. The CDR3 runs to 15 residues. Germline CDR1 and CDR2: SGHAT and FQNNGV. The CDR3 coding sequence is TGTGCCAGCAGCCTCCAGCCAGCAGTCCTCTATGGCTACACCTTC. Protein sequence: CASSLQPAVLYGYTF. The variable domain in full, with the rest retrieved from reference TRBV11-2 and TRBJ1-2, is EAGVAQSPRYKIIEKRQSVAFWCNPISGHATLYWYQQILGQGPKLLIQFQNNGVVDDSQLPKDRFSAERLKGVDSTLKIQPAKLEDSAVYLCASSLQPAVLYGYTFGSGTRLTVV.

V gene TRBV7-9 combines with J gene TRBJ2-2, with D perhaps matching TRBD1 (5 bases). The V gene's germline CDR1 is SEHNR and CDR2 FQNEAQ (reference sequence). There are 16 residues in the CDR3. Trimming cost V 5 bases and J 5 bases, with 18 bases left between them. The CDR3 spells CASSAGQGRLTGELFF. The CDR3 region has the DNA TGTGCCAGCAGCGCAGGTCAGGGAAGGCTTACCGGGGAGCTGTTTTTT.

The chain combines TRBV7-8 with TRBJ1-1, with 7 bases matching TRBD1. V trimming: 0 bases; J trimming: 5 bases; junction bases outside the gene matches: 3. CDR3 length: 14 residues. Germline V gene sequence: CDR1 SGHVS, CDR2 FQNEAQ. The CDR3 protein is CASSLARGRTEAFF. CDR3 DNA: TGTGCCAGCAGCTTAGCCAGGGGGAGGACTGAAGCTTTCTTT.